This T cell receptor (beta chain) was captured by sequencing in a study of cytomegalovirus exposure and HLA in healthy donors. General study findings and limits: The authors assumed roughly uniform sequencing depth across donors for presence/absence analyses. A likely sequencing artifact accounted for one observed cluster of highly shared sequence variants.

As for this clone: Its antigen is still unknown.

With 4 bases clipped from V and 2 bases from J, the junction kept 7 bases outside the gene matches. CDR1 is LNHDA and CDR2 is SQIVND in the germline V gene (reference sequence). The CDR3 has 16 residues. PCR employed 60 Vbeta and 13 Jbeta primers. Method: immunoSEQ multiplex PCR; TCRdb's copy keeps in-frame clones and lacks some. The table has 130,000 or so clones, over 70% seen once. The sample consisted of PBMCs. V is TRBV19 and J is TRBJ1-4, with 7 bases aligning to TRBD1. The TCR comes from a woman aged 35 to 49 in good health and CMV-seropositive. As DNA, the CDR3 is TGTGCCAGTAGTAACTCAGGGGGTGCGACTAATGAAAAACTGTTTTTT. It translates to CASSNSGGATNEKLFF.